The TCR beta chain under discussion was sequenced for a study of blood T cell repertoires in COVID-19. Study-wide context: The United States, Italy and Spain provided the acute and convalescent COVID-19 samples. In each case, the material was cDNA or gDNA derived from T cells, B-cell-depleted T cells, or PBMCs.

Using immunoSEQ multiplex PCR, the repertoire was profiled, and TCRdb retains in-frame clones only, with some absent. The sample lists some 80,000 clones; about 85% were seen once. CDR1 and CDR2 (germline): KGHSH, LQKENI. This CDR3 is built from 16 residues. Trimming cost V 3 bases and J 2 bases, with 15 bases left between them. A single count supports this clone. Patients at the Seattle site were enrolled during active infection and followed longitudinally. This chain links TRBV18 with TRBJ2-3, with D maybe TRBD2 (5 bases). Sample: peripheral blood. The sequence was obtained from a man aged 60 to 69 with COVID-19, enrolled during active disease. The DNA for the CDR3 is TGTGCCAGCTCACCCGTCAGGAGCGGAGACACAGATACGCAGTATTTT. Translated: CASSPVRSGDTDTQYF.